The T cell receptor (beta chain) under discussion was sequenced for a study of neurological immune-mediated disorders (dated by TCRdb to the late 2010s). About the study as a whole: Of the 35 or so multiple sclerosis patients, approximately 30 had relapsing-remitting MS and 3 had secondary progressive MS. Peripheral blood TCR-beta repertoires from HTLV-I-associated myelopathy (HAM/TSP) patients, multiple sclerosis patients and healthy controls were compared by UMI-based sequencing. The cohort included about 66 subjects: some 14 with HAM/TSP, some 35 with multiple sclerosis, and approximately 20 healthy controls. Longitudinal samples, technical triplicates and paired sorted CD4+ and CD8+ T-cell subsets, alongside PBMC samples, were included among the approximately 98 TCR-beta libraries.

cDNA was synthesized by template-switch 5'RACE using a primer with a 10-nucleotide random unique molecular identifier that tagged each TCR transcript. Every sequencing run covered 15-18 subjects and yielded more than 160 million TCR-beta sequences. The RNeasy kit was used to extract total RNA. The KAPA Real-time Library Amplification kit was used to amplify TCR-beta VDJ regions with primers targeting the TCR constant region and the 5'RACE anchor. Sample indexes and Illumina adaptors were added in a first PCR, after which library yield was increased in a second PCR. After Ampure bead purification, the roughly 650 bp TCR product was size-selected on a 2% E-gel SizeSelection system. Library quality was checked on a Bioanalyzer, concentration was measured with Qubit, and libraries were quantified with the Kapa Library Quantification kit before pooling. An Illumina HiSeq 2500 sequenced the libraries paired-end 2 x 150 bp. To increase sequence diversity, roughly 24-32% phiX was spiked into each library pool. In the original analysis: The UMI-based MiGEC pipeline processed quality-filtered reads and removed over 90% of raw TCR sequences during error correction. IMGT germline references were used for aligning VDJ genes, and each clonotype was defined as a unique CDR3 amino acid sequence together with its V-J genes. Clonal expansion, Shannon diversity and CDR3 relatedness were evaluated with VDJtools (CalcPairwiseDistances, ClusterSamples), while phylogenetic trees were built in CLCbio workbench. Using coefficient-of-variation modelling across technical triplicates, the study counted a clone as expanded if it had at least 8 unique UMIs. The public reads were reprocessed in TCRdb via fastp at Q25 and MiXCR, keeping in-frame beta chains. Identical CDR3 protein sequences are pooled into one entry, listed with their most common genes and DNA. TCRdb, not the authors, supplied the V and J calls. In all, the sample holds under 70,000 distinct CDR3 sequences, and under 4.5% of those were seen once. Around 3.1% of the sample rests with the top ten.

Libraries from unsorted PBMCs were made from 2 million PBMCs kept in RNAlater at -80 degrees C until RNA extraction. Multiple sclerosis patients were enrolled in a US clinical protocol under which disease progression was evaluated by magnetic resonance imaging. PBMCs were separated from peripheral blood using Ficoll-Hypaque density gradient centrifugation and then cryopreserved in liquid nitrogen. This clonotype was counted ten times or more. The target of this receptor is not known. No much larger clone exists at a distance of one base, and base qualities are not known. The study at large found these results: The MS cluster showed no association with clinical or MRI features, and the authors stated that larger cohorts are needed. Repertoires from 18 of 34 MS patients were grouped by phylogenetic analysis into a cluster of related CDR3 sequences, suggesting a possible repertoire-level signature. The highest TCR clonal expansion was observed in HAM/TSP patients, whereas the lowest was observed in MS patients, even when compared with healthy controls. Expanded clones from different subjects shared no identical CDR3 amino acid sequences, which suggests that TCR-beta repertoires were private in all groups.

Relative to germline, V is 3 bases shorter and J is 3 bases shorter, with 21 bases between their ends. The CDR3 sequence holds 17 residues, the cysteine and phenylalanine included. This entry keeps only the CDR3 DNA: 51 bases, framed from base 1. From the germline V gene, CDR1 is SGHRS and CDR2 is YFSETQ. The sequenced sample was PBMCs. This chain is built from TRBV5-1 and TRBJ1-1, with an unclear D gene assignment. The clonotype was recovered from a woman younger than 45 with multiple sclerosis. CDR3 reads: CASSSVRFGFGDTEAFF. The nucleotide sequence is TGCGCCAGCAGCTCGGTGAGGTTCGGGTTCGGGGACACTGAAGCTTTCTTT.